The 30 T cell receptor beta chains presented below share a single source sample, sequenced in a study of T cell responses to AZD1222 COVID-19 vaccine. Profiling relied on immunoSEQ multiplex PCR, and the TCRdb table lists in-frame clones only, not all of them. This table holds about 56,000 clones, 75% to 90% found once. The sequences come from peripheral blood, collected on day 0 of AZD1222 vaccination. The origin of the receptors is an adult in good health.

The chain employs TRBV7-9 and TRBJ1-6, with 9 nucleotides matching TRBD1. CDR3 length: 14 residues. CDR1 and CDR2 from the germline V gene are SEHNR and FQNEAQ (reference sequence). Trimming cost V 8 bases and J 10 bases; bases outside gene matches: 9. The CDR3 sequence: CASRPRQGESPLHF. The CDR3 nucleotides are TGTGCCAGCCGCCCACGACAGGGGGAGTCACCCCTCCACTTT.

The CDR3 spells CASSSPQGAGGYAGELFF. The CDR3 nucleotides are TGTGCCAGCAGCTCCCCTCAGGGAGCGGGCGGATATGCCGGGGAGCTGTTTTTT. The chain has TRBV7-2 and TRBJ2-2; a weak D match, TRBD2 (6 bases). Germline lookup yields CDR1 SGHTA and CDR2 FQGNSA. The V end lost 4 bases, the J end lost 6 bases, and 24 bases lay between the germline ends. The CDR3 runs to 18 residues.

The V call is TRBV6-1, the J call TRBJ2-1, with D maybe TRBD1 (5 bases). Germline V CDR1 and CDR2: MNHNS, SASEGT. CDR3 length: 15 residues. The V end lost 2 bases, the J end lost 5 bases, and 13 bases lay between the germline ends. As DNA, the CDR3 is TGTGCCAGCAGTGAATCAACAGGTCCAGACAATGAGCAGTTCTTC. It specifies CASSESTGPDNEQFF.

The chain employs TRBV3-1 (or the pseudogene TRBV3-2) and TRBJ1-5; TRBD1 agrees at 7 bases. From germline, CDR1 is LGHDT and CDR2 YNNKEL (reference sequence). J gave up 2 bases and V 4 bases, and 5 bases lay outside the gene matches. The CDR3 extends over 15 amino acids. Written as DNA, the CDR3 is TGTGCCAGCAGCCCACAGGGGCGCGGCAATCAGCCCCAGCATTTT. Encoded protein: CASSPQGRGNQPQHF.

This chain links TRBV6-5 with TRBJ1-2; D gene ambiguous. Trimming pared 6 bases from V and 7 bases from J, leaving 18 bases between. CDR3 size: 14 residues. The V gene's germline CDR1 is MNHEY and CDR2 SVGAGI. CDR3: CASSPVGDGAGYTF. The CDR3 DNA reads TGTGCCAGCAGCCCCGTAGGCGACGGTGCTGGCTACACCTTC.

This clone appeared a single time. The chain combines TRBV7-6 with TRBJ2-3, with 7 nucleotides matching TRBD1. V gave up 6 bases and J gave up 0 bases; unmatched junction bases: 6. The germline V gene encodes CDR1 SGHVS and CDR2 FNYEAQ. The CDR3 is made up of 15 amino acids. The CDR3 is CASSIGGQSTDTQYF. The CDR3 bases are TGTGCCAGCAGTATAGGGGGACAGAGCACAGATACGCAGTATTTT. Using reference TRBV7-6 and TRBJ2-3 for the parts outside the CDR3, the full variable domain is GAGVSQSPRYKVTKRGQDVALRCDPISGHVSLYWYRQALGQGPEFLTYFNYEAQQDKSGLPNDRFSAERPEGSISTLTIQRTEQRDSAMYRCASSIGGQSTDTQYFGPGTRLTVL.

This rearrangement joins TRBV6-1 to TRBJ2-2; the match to TRBD1 covers 8 bases. CDR3 size: 14 residues. J lost 6 bases, V lost 3 bases, and 3 bases had no gene match. Per germline, CDR1 MNHNS and CDR2 SASEGT. CDR3 bases: TGTGCCAGCAGTGAGACAGGGGTAGCCGGGGAGCTGTTTTTT. Translating gives CASSETGVAGELFF.

This clone was picked up one time. V is TRBV19 and J is TRBJ2-5; D is possibly TRBD1 or TRBD2 (5 bases each). This CDR3 contains 13 residues. Per the germline V gene, CDR1 is LNHDA and CDR2 is SQIVND (reference sequence). Trimming cost V 5 bases and J 5 bases, with 12 bases left between them. The CDR3: CASSRGPTETQYF. The CDR3 DNA reads TGTGCCAGTAGTCGGGGACCTACGGAGACCCAGTACTTC.

The rearrangement uses TRBV28 and TRBJ2-5; maybe TRBD1 (6 bases). Trimming took off 2 bases at V and 5 bases at J, with 15 bases between the two ends. The CDR3 loop spans 15 amino acids. Germline V gene sequence: CDR1 MDHEN, CDR2 SYDVKM. CDR3 in DNA: TGTGCCAGCAGTTTAACGTCAGGGGTGGGGGAGACCCAGTACTTC. Protein product: CASSLTSGVGETQYF.

With regard to this clone: The junction does not match germline at one end; this may be a read error. The genes are TRBV7-7 and TRBJ2-7; D tentatively reads TRBD1 or TRBD2 (6 bases each). The CDR3 sequence is 12 residues long. Germline V gene data show CDR1 as SSHAT and CDR2 as FNYEAQ (reference sequence). In nucleotides, the CDR3 is TGTGCTAGCAGCTCTGAGGGGGGCGAGCAGTACTTC. Translated: CASSSEGGEQYF.

The chain combines TRBV19 with TRBJ1-6; tentative D call: TRBD1 (5 bases). V lost 5 bases to trimming and J lost 8 bases, with 13 bases between them. Germline CDR1 reads LNHDA; CDR2 reads SQIVND (reference sequence). The CDR3 runs 14 residues. CDR3 sequence (DNA): TGTGCCAGTAGTTTACAGATAGGGGATTCACCCCTCCACTTT. Its protein is CASSLQIGDSPLHF.

CDR3 coding DNA: TGTGCCAGCAGCGTCGGGGCTCTCGGCTACACCTTC. As protein: CASSVGALGYTF. The chain combines TRBV5-6 with TRBJ1-2; tentative D call: TRBD1 (5 bases). V dropped 4 bases and J dropped 8 bases, with 12 bases sitting between them. The CDR3 runs 12 residues. Per germline, CDR1 SGHDT and CDR2 YYEEEE.

The sample holds a few counts of this clone. The chain has TRBV18 and TRBJ1-2; maybe TRBD1 (5 bases). The CDR3 length is 15 residues. Trimming shortened V by 3 bases and J by 3 bases, and 14 bases separated the two germline ends. Germline V gene data show CDR1 as KGHSH and CDR2 as LQKENI. CDR3 loop: CASSPGTASYYGYTF. The CDR3, as DNA: TGTGCCAGCTCACCCGGGACCGCTTCTTACTATGGCTACACCTTC.

The gene calls are TRBV5-1 and TRBJ1-6; D may be TRBD1 (5 bases). The CDR3 covers 15 residues. From germline, CDR1 is SGHRS and CDR2 YFSETQ. Trimming took 4 bases from V and 7 from J, leaving 15 bases between them. Here the CDR3 reads CASSGGRGDNSPLHF. CDR3 DNA sequence: TGCGCCAGCAGCGGGGGGAGAGGGGACAATTCACCCCTCCACTTT. The whole variable domain, filled in from reference TRBV5-1 and TRBJ1-6, reads KAGVTQTPRYLIKTRGQQVTLSCSPISGHRSVSWYQQTPGQGLQFLFEYFSETQRNKGNFPGRFSGRQFSNSRSEMNVSTLELGDSALYLCASSGGRGDNSPLHFGNGTRLTVT.

The genes are TRBV6-5 and TRBJ1-5; 7 bases align to TRBD1. Trimming cost V 2 bases and J 3 bases; bases outside gene matches: 1. Germline V lookup: CDR1 MNHEY, CDR2 SVGAGI. The CDR3 is 14 amino acids. The CDR3 coding sequence is TGTGCCAGCAGTTACGACAGGGACAATCAGCCCCAGCATTTT. Amino acids: CASSYDRDNQPQHF.

J is TRBJ2-1 and V is TRBV3-1 (or the pseudogene TRBV3-2), with 7 bases identical to TRBD2. CDR1 and CDR2 from the germline V gene are LGHDT and YNNKEL (reference sequence). The length of the CDR3 is 13 residues. Trimming took 1 base from V and 10 from J; bases not matched to a gene: 4. The CDR3 bases are TGTGCCAGCAGCCAAGTTGGAGCGGGGGAGCAGTTCTTC. It translates to CASSQVGAGEQFF.

The rearrangement uses TRBV28 and TRBJ1-2; 8 positions match TRBD1. The junction had 3 bases not matched to a gene; V was cut back by 5 bases and J by 1 base. Looked up from germline, CDR1 is MDHEN and CDR2 is SYDVKM. CDR3 length: 14 amino acids. The chain's CDR3 is CASSTDRDNYGYTF. The CDR3 bases are TGTGCCAGCAGTACGGACAGGGATAACTATGGCTACACCTTC.

The chain joins TRBV10-3 to TRBJ2-3; D unclear. Germline lookup yields CDR1 ENHRY and CDR2 SYGVKD. The CDR3 spans 15 residues. V dropped 6 bases and J dropped 1 base, with 14 bases sitting between them. The CDR3 region is CAISPTGQGTDTQYF. The CDR3 DNA is TGTGCCATCAGCCCCACCGGCCAGGGCACAGATACGCAGTATTTT.

The chain recombines TRBV2 with TRBJ1-5, with D uncertain. CDR1 and CDR2 (germline): SNHLY, FYNNEI. V shed 2 bases and J shed 0 bases, with 8 bases lying between them. The CDR3 totals 15 residues. This chain's CDR3 is CASSERTYSNQPQHF. The CDR3 nucleotides are TGTGCCAGCAGTGAAAGAACCTATAGCAATCAGCCCCAGCATTTT. Complete variable domain (other parts from reference TRBV2 and TRBJ1-5): EPEVTQTPSHQVTQMGQEVILRCVPISNHLYFYWYRQILGQKVEFLVSFYNNEISEKSEIFDDQFSVERPDGSNFTLKIRSTKLEDSAMYFCASSERTYSNQPQHFGDGTRLSIL.

This chain uses TRBV21-1 with TRBJ1-3; TRBD1 is the table's D call, not checked against the DNA. TRBV21-1 is assigned pseudogene status. The CDR3 contains 22 residues. CDR3 loop: CASSKFKEKTGLFSKVGNTIYF. CDR3 DNA: TGTGCCAGCAGCAAATTTAAGGAGAAGACAGGTCTTTTCTCTAAGGTTGGAAACACCATATATTTT.

The gene calls are TRBV28 and TRBJ1-4; 10 bases agree with TRBD1. Per the germline V gene, CDR1 is MDHEN and CDR2 is SYDVKM. This CDR3 spans 16 amino acids. V gave up 5 bases and J gave up 6 bases; unmatched junction bases: 9. CDR3 region: CASSLPGQGRDEKLFF. In DNA form, the CDR3 reads TGTGCCAGCAGTCTTCCGGGACAGGGGCGGGATGAAAAACTGTTTTTT.

The genes are TRBV28 and TRBJ2-7; D possibly matches TRBD1 or TRBD2 (5 bases each). In germline, CDR1 is MDHEN, CDR2 SYDVKM. V lost 6 bases to trimming and J lost 1 base, with 10 bases between them. This CDR3 is built from 13 residues. The CDR3 bases are TGTGCCAGCAGACCGGGACCATCCTACGAGCAGTACTTC. This gives the protein CASRPGPSYEQYF.

The chain is built from TRBV3-1 (or the pseudogene TRBV3-2) and TRBJ2-3; the match to TRBD1 covers 8 bases. Germline lookup yields CDR1 LGHDT and CDR2 YNNKEL (reference sequence). CDR3 size: 15 residues. V lost 4 bases to trimming and J lost 2 bases; unmatched junction nucleotides: 5. The CDR3 DNA is TGTGCCAGCAGCCCTGACAGGGGAGACACAGATACGCAGTATTTT. As protein: CASSPDRGDTDTQYF.

The chain joins TRBV9 to TRBJ2-1; TRBD2 is a possible D gene (5 bases). The CDR3 contains 14 residues. Germline-derived CDR1 and CDR2 are SGDLS and YYNGEE. V lost 0 bases to trimming and J lost 4 bases, with 8 bases between them. CDR3 nucleotides: TGTGCCAGCAGCGTAGGAGGACTGTACAATGAGCAGTTCTTC. This sequence encodes CASSVGGLYNEQFF.

The chain joins TRBV3-1 (or the pseudogene TRBV3-2) to TRBJ2-7; D is unresolved. Per the germline V gene, CDR1 is LGHDT and CDR2 is YNNKEL (reference sequence). The germline V and J ends were trimmed by 8 bases and 13 bases, with 21 bases remaining between them. This CDR3 comprises 12 residues. The CDR3 loop is CASGVAPLTIYF. In DNA form, the CDR3 reads TGTGCCAGCGGCGTGGCGCCTCTAACCATTTACTTC.

The rearrangement links TRBV3-1 (or the pseudogene TRBV3-2) to TRBJ1-1, with TRBD1 matching over 7 bases. With 4 bases clipped from V and 5 bases from J, the junction kept 4 bases outside the gene matches. This CDR3 contains 13 residues. CDR1 and CDR2 (germline): LGHDT, YNNKEL (reference sequence). The CDR3 sequence is CASSLGRGTEAFF. The CDR3, as DNA: TGTGCCAGCAGCCTCGGCAGGGGGACTGAAGCTTTCTTT.

The CDR3 protein is CASSQGCSGAYNEQFF. The CDR3 DNA reads TGCGCCAGCAGTCAAGGGTGTAGCGGCGCCTACAATGAGCAGTTCTTC. The chain has TRBV23-1 and TRBJ2-1, with D possibly TRBD2 on 6 matching bases. TRBV23-1 falls under the ORF class, with uncertain function. CDR3 size: 16 residues. Deletions cut 2 bases from V and 2 bases from J, with 13 bases between.

The V and J genes are TRBV7-3 and TRBJ1-1; D call uncertain. There are 13 residues in the CDR3. Germline V gives CDR1 SGHTA, CDR2 FQGTGA. Trimming cost V 0 bases and J 5 bases, with 7 bases left between them. CDR3 nucleotide sequence: TGTGCCAGCAGCTTAACTCTGAGGACTGAAGCTTTCTTT. The encoded protein is CASSLTLRTEAFF.

V usage is TRBV3-1 (or the pseudogene TRBV3-2) and J usage is TRBJ1-3, with D unresolved. The germline V gene has CDR1 LGHDT and CDR2 YNNKEL (reference sequence). V shed 9 bases and J shed 3 bases, with 6 bases lying between them. This CDR3 contains 11 residues. CDR3 nucleotide sequence: TGTGCCAGTCTAAATGGAAACACCATATATTTT. It is translated as CASLNGNTIYF.

The V gene is TRBV9, the J gene TRBJ1-3, with D unclear. Germline CDR1 and CDR2: SGDLS and YYNGEE. V lost 7 bases and J 1 base, leaving 6 bases between the germline ends. The CDR3 sequence is 12 residues long. The CDR3 sequence: CASGRSGNTIYF. For the CDR3, the DNA is TGTGCCAGCGGGAGGTCTGGAAACACCATATATTTT.